This TCR beta chain came from a study of blood T cells in healthy people across ages. The second PCR ran 7 to 11 cycles with a sample-barcoded 5' primer and J-beta primers. From the 5' RACE reads, TCRdb called clonotypes with MiXCR, one entry per CDR3 protein. The table shows hundreds of thousands of distinct CDR3 sequences, with 25% to 30% occurring only once. This clonotype turned up a few times. What it recognizes is unknown. Study-level results: As age increased, TCR beta diversity per million T cells fell in a roughly linear fashion. Investigators viewed diversity estimates from one million T cells as underestimates, the study reported.

This TCR was sampled from a woman of 80 years or more in good health. Material: blood.

CDR3 nucleotides: TGTGCCAGCAGTTTAGAGTCAGGGGTGTTACCCGGCTACACCTTC. This gives the protein CASSLESGVLPGYTF. The chain joins TRBV12-3 or TRBV12-4 to TRBJ1-2; possibly TRBD1 for D (6 bases). There are 15 residues in the CDR3. Deletions cut 1 base from V and 8 bases from J, with 17 bases between.